These T cell receptor beta chains were read from a single sample in a study of T cells in Graves' hyperthyroidism and ophthalmopathy. TCRdb passed the multiplex PCR reads through MiXCR, listing each CDR3 protein once. The sample includes some 360,000 distinct CDR3 sequences, about 15% of them seen just once. The sample was blood. The receptors derive from a woman aged 55-70 years with Graves' hyperthyroidism. Both conserved end residues are part of each CDR3. Fields, in order: J gene, clone size, V gene, CDR3 protein. Clone size is stated in some rows and not others, as once, few, many or a class when expanded.

>TRBJ1-2|many|TRBV2
CASRTGQDGYTF
>TRBJ2-1|many|TRBV20-1
CSARDSFEQFF
>TRBJ2-1|NA|TRBV20-1
CSARQANYNEQFF
>TRBJ2-1|many|TRBV7-9
CASSFRASSYNEQFF
>TRBJ2-7|many|TRBV13
CASRDTSGDRYEQYF
>TRBJ1-4|few|TRBV19
CASSVAGQTNEKLFF
>TRBJ2-2|NA|TRBV11-2
CASSSYTGQLFF
>TRBJ2-5|NA|TRBV5-1
CASSLRDFQETQYF
>TRBJ2-7|many|TRBV28
CASSLSPGQGAYEQYF
>TRBJ2-5|few|TRBV4-1
CASSPSVGNQETQYF
>TRBJ2-3|many|TRBV20-1
CSAGTSGRADTQYF
>TRBJ2-3|many|TRBV14
CASSQRQVQSDTQYF
>TRBJ2-6|many|TRBV28
CASSPGTVNSGANVLTF
>TRBJ2-1|NA|TRBV5-1
CASSHPRPGLAGARSSYNEQFF
>TRBJ2-1|NA|TRBV6-1
CASSLNRFPNEQFF
>TRBJ2-3|many|TRBV28
CASSKGLTQYF
>TRBJ2-3|NA|TRBV5-1
CASSNGLSNTDTQYF
>TRBJ2-2|NA|TRBV5-5
CATKWGQGFTGELFF
>TRBJ2-5|many|TRBV20-1
CSATPDPGGETQYF
>TRBJ1-5|NA|TRBV24-1
CATSDWQGYQPQHF
>TRBJ2-1|NA|TRBV7-3
CASSRDRVVNEQFF
>TRBJ1-2|NA|TRBV20-1
CSVQQVNYGYTF
>TRBJ2-5|NA|TRBV9
CASSVGAEQETQYF
>TRBJ1-2|many|TRBV6-1
CASSEWDRRLSYTF
>TRBJ2-7|NA|TRBV5-1
CASSSGLAGASYEQYF
>TRBJ2-6|many|TRBV2
CATTRGIGANVLTF
>TRBJ1-1|many|TRBV6-6
CASSYSWDTEAFF
>TRBJ1-5|few|TRBV24-1
CATSDPGQGTYF
>TRBJ1-2|many|TRBV12-3/TRBV12-4
CASSSQGTNGYTF
>TRBJ2-3|many|TRBV7-9
CASSATGSSGSQYF
>TRBJ2-7|few|TRBV10-3
CATQEGDSYEQYF
>TRBJ1-5|many|TRBV12-5
CASGSWFSNQPQHF
>TRBJ2-2|NA|TRBV29-1
CSARGGRGTGELFF
>TRBJ1-1|few|TRBV6-5
CASSYSRTGGLGTEAFF